This entry describes one T cell receptor beta chain. Its antigen specificity is not known. There are no base qualities to consult, and no much larger clone falls within one base. The donors were healthy, HIV-negative adults with no recently reported acute infections or vaccinations. All donors were Caucasian adults living in Nashville, Tennessee, USA. CD4+ T cells were enriched by magnetic negative selection; naive cells were then positively selected on CD45RA, and the negative fraction formed the memory subset. Blood was collected by leukapheresis, and PBMCs were isolated by Ficoll-Histopaque density gradient centrifugation and then cryopreserved in liquid nitrogen vapor phase. Purity and quantity of every magnetically sorted T cell population were checked by analytical flow cytometry. Genomic DNA was isolated from every sorted fraction and measured by UV absorbance on a Nanodrop 2000c. Using the deep immunoSEQ assay, TCR CDR3 regions were amplified from genomic DNA by multiplex PCR. Extracted genomic DNA from each cell subset was distributed evenly across all wells of several immunoSEQ 96-well plates, and each plate was treated as a replicate. Each replicate PCR for sorted subsets received roughly 0.2 ug genomic DNA, equal to roughly 30,000 T cell genomes. Purified libraries were measured with a Qubit 3.0 fluorometer, size-checked on a Bioanalyzer 2100, and measured again with the KAPA Library Quantification kit. Every immunoSEQ 96-well plate was sequenced on a dedicated single-read 150-cycle Illumina NextSeq 550 flow cell. For the original study's pipeline: Because only junctional sequences without quality scores were contained in the immunoSEQ output, filtering matching that applied to full-length reads could not be performed. Sequences were annotated with PyIR, a Python wrapper for IgBLAST v1.9, using IMGT germline references to assign V/J genes and CDR3. Reads were filtered out if the reads had weak V/J assignments (E-value above 1e-6), no CDR3, stop codons, out-of-frame junctions, or ambiguous translated residues. V3J clonotypes were defined by identical inferred V gene, J gene, and CDR3 amino acid sequence. To compute the percentage overlap between repertoires, the number of shared unique clonotypes was divided by the size of the smaller repertoire. Repertoire richness was assessed with RTK rarefaction, the Chao1 estimator, and Recon v2.1 estimates of unobserved clonotypes. For all TCRbeta clonotypes obtained by the gDNA method from a handful of donors, generation probabilities were computed with OLGA. This is the immuneACCESS table as TCRdb keeps it, with only in-frame sequences that have V and J called. A part of the clones is gone; compared with another copy, unresolved V genes explain less than half, and the rest is unexplained. V, J and clone size reflect that table, while D and trimming were determined from the DNA. This sample lists roughly 2,300,000 clones; approximately 90% were detected once. The top ten clonotypes cover 0.3% to 0.45% of the sample.

CDR3 length: 18 amino acids, cysteine to phenylalanine. Of all the DNA, just the CDR3 is kept, 54 bases in frame from base 1. For this chain, trimming is 2 bases at the V end and 4 bases at the J end, and the number of junction bases without a gene match is 14. Sequences MDHEN (CDR1) and SYDVKM (CDR2) are obtained from the germline V gene. The entry originates in a study of shared clonotypes between healthy human individuals (TCRdb year 2020). About the full investigation: The cohort comprised a couple of women and a few men aged 18 to 49 years. Libraries were prepared and TCR repertoires were sequenced by different laboratories using diverse techniques, in order to increase sequencing depth and limit assay-specific biases. For each donor, CD4 naive and CD4 memory were each given three plates, CD8 naive was given two plates, and CD8 memory was given one plate. To estimate repertoire size and how much clonotype sharing occurs between individuals, the study deeply sequenced the blood TCR repertoires of 4 to 6 healthy adults. Between about 0.94 and 8.9 billion PBMCs per donor were obtained by leukapheresis.

Study-level results and caveats: Even with the large sequencing depth, rarefaction of the sorted-subset datasets indicated that sequencing was incomplete. Compared with non-shared clonotypes, clonotypes shared by all four sorted-subset donors had higher generation probabilities. The genetic and exposure-history diversity represented was limited by the small number of donors. Naive subsets generally had larger estimated clonotype richness than memory subsets. Pairwise subsampling indicated that sequencing depth was expected to affect the degree of clonotype sharing among donors. Sampling was restricted to blood, and TCR repertoires in tissue are likely to differ from TCR repertoires in blood. About 5% of naive CD4, 3.5% of naive CD8, 2.3% of memory CD4, and around 0.42% of memory CD8 clonotypes were shared across a few donors.

The rearrangement joined TRBV28 to TRBJ2-1; 7 bases in between match TRBD1. Sequenced sample: naive CD4+ T cells from PBMCs. This sample's cell subset or site label indicates: CD45RA+ positively selected. The source is a man aged 18 to 29 in good health. Some clones in this sample may be carry-over from other donors' samples. The DNA is as follows: TGTGCCAGCAGTTTAATCCTACCCTCACAGGGGATATACAATGAGCAGTTCTTC. The encoded protein is CASSLILPSQGIYNEQFF.